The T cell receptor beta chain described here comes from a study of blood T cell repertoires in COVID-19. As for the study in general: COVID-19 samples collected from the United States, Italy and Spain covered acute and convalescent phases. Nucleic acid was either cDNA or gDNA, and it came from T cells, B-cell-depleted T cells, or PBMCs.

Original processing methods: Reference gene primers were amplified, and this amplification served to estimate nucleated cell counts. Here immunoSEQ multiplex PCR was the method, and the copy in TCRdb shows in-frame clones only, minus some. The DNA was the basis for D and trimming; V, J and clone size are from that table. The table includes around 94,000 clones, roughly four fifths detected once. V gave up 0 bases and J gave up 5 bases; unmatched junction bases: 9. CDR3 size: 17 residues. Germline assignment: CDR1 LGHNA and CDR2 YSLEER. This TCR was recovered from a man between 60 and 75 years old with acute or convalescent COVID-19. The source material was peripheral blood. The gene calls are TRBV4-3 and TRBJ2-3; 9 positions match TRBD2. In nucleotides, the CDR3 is TGCGCCAGCAGCCAAGATGTGGCGGGGGGGCCTAGAGATACGCAGTATTTT. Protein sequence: CASSQDVAGGPRDTQYF.